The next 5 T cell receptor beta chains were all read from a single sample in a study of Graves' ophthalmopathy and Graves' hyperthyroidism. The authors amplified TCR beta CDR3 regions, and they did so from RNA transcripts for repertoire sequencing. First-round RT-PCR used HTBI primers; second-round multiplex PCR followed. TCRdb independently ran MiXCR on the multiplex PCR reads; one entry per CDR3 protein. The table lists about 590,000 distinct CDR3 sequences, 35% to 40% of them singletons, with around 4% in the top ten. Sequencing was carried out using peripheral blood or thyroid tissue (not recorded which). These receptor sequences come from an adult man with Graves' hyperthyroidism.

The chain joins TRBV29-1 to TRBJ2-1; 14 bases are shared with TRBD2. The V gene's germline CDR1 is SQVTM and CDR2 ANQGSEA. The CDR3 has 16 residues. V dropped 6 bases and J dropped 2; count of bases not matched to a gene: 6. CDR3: CSVGLAGGFPYNEQFF. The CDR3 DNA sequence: TGCAGCGTCGGACTAGCGGGGGGATTCCCCTACAATGAGCAGTTCTTC.

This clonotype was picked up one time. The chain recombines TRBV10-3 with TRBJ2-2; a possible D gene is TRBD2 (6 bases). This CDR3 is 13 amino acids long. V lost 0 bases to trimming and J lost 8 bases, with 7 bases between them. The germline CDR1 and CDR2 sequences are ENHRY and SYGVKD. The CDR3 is CAISESGGGELFF. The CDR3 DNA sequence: TGTGCCATCAGTGAGTCGGGGGGTGGGGAGCTGTTTTTT.

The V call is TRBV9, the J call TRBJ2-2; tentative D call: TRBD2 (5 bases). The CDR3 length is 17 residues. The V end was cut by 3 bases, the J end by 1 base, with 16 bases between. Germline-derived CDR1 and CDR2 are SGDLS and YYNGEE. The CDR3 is CASSASGLSRNTGELFF. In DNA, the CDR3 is TGTGCCAGCAGCGCTTCAGGACTGAGCCGGAACACCGGGGAGCTGTTTTTT. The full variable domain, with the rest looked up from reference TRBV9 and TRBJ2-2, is DSGVTQTPKHLITATGQRVTLRCSPRSGDLSVYWYQQSLDQGLQFLIQYYNGEERAKGNILERFSAQQFPDLHSELNLSSLELGDSALYFCASSASGLSRNTGELFFGEGSRLTVL.

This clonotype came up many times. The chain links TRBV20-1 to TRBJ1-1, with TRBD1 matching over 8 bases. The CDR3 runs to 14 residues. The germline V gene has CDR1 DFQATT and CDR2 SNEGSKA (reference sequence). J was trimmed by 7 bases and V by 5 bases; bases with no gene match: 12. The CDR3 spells CSAGVGQVVFEAFF. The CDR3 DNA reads TGCAGTGCTGGTGTGGGACAGGTCGTGTTTGAAGCTTTCTTT.

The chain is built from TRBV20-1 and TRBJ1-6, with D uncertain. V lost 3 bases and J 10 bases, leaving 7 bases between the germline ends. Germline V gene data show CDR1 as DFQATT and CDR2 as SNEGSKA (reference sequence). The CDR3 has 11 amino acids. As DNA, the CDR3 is TGCAGTGCTAGCCGGGAGTCACCCCTCCACTTT. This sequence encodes CSASRESPLHF.